This paragraph reports one T cell receptor beta chain. Its specificity is unknown. The data were obtained in a study of fetal regulatory T cell absence and autoimmunity. In the study overall: Without clinical diabetes, IPEX patients showed exocrine pancreas autoimmunity. Regarding the study as a whole: Some top pancreas TCR clones were over 80-fold enriched versus cord blood.

CDR1 SGHNT and CDR2 YYREEE come from the germline V gene (reference sequence). The CDR3 sequence is 12 residues long. With 4 bases removed from V and 4 bases from J, the gap between germline ends came to 9 bases. The method was immunoSEQ multiplex PCR; TCRdb's version includes in-frame clones alone and lacks a portion of them. The table records 95,000 or so clones, approximately 75% of them present only once. This TCR was recovered from a male donor with IPEX syndrome. The genes are TRBV5-4 and TRBJ2-7, with D possibly matching TRBD1 (5 bases). The sequencing sample was made of pancreas tissue. The CDR3 is CASSVRVYEQYF. In DNA form, the CDR3 reads TGTGCCAGCAGCGTCAGGGTTTACGAGCAGTACTTC.